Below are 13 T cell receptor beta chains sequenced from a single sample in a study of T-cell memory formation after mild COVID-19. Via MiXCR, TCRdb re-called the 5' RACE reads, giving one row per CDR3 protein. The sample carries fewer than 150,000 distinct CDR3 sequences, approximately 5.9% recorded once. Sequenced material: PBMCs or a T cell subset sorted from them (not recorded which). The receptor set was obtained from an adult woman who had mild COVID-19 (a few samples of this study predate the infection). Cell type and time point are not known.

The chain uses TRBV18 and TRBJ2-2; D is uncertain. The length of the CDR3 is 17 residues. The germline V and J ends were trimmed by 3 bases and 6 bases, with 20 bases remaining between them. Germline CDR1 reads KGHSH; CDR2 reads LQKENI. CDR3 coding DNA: TGTGCCAGCTCACCTGCATTAGAACGGGCCAGCTCCGGGGAGCTGTTTTTT. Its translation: CASSPALERASSGELFF.

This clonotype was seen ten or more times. This CDR3 is CASSYSGGNSPLHF. The CDR3 coding sequence is TGTGCCAGCAGTTACTCCGGGGGGAATTCACCCCTCCACTTT. The V gene is TRBV6-5, the J gene TRBJ1-6; weak D call: TRBD1 (5 bases). Per the germline V gene, CDR1 is MNHEY and CDR2 is SVGAGI. Deletions cut 0 bases from V and 7 bases from J, with 7 bases between. There are 14 residues in the CDR3.

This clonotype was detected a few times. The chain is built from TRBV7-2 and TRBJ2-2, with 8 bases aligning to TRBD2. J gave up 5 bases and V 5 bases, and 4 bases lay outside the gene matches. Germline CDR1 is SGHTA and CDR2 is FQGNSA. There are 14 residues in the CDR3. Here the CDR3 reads CASSRSGATGELFF. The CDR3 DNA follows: TGTGCCAGCAGCCGTAGCGGGGCGACCGGGGAGCTGTTTTTT.

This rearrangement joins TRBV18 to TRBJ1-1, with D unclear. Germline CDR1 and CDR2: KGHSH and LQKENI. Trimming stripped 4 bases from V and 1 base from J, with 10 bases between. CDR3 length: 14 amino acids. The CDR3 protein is CASSREMGNTEAFF. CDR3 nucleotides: TGTGCCAGCTCACGGGAGATGGGGAACACTGAAGCTTTCTTT.

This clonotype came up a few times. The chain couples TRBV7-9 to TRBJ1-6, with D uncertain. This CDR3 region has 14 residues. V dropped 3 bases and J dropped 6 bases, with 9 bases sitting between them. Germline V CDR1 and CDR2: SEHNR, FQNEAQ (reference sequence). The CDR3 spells CASSLEGFNSPLHF. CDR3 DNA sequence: TGTGCCAGCAGCTTGGAGGGCTTTAATTCACCCCTCCACTTT.

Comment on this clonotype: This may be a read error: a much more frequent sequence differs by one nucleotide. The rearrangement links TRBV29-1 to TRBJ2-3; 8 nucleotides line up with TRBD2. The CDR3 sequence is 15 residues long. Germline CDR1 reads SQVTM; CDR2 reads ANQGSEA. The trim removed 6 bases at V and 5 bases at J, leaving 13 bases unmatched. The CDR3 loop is CSVNSGSTPGDTQYF. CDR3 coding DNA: TGCAGCGTGAACAGCGGGAGCACTCCAGGAGATACGCAGTATTTT.

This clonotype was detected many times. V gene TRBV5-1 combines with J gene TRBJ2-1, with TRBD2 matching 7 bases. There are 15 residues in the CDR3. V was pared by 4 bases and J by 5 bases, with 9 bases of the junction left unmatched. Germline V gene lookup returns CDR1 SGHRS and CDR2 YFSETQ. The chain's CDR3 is CASSAGLGWDNEQFF. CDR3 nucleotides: TGCGCCAGCAGCGCCGGACTAGGATGGGACAATGAGCAGTTCTTC.

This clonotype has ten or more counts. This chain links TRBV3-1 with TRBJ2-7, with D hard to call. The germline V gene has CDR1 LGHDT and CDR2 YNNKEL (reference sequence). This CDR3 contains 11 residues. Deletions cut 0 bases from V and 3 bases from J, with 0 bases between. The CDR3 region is CASSQDYEQYF. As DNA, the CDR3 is TGTGCCAGCAGCCAAGACTACGAGCAGTACTTC.

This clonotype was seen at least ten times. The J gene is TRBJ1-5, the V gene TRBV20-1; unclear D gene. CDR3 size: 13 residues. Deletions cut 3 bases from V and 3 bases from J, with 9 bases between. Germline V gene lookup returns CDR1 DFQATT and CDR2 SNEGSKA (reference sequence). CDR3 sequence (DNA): TGCAGTGCTAGTGTCGTTATCAATCAGCCCCAGCATTTT. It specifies CSASVVINQPQHF.

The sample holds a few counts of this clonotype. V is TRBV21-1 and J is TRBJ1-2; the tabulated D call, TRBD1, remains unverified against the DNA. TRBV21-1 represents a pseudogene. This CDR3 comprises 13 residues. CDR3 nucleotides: TGTGCCAGCAGCCATCCTTATATGTCCGGCTACACCTTC. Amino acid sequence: CASSHPYMSGYTF.

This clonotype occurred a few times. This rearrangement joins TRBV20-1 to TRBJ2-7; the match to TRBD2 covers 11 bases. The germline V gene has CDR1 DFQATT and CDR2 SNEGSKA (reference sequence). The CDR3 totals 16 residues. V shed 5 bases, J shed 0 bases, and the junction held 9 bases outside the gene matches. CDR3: CSAPGLAGGLSYEQYF. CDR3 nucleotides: TGCAGTGCTCCCGGACTAGCGGGTGGTCTCTCCTACGAGCAGTACTTC.

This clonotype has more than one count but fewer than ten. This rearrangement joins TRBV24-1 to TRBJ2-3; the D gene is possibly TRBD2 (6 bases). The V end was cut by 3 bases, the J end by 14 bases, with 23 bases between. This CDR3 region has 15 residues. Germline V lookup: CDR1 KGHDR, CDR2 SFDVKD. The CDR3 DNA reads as TGTGCCACCAGTGATGTATCCCGTGGTGAGGAGCGGGTGTATTTT. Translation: CATSDVSRGEERVYF.

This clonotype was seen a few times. CDR3 sequence reads: CASSLEAGGTNEQFF. CDR3 DNA sequence: TGTGCCAGCAGCTTAGAAGCGGGAGGAACCAATGAGCAGTTCTTC. The chain has TRBV7-2 and TRBJ2-1; 9 bases line up with TRBD2. The CDR3 covers 15 residues. The germline CDR1 and CDR2 sequences are SGHTA and FQGNSA. V trimming: 1 base; J trimming: 6 bases; junction bases outside the gene matches: 4.